These 20 T cell receptor beta chains came from one sample sequenced in a study of T-cell memory formation after mild COVID-19. TCRdb reprocessed the 5' RACE reads via MiXCR and lists one record per CDR3 protein. This table holds some 100,000 distinct CDR3 sequences, approximately 10% found once. What was sequenced was PBMCs or a T cell subset sorted from them (not recorded which). These receptors originate from a man younger than 35 who had mild COVID-19 (a few samples of this study predate the infection). Cell type and time point are not known.

V and J are TRBV12-3 or TRBV12-4 and TRBJ2-2, with 8 bases matching TRBD1. Trimming removed 7 bases from V and 1 base from J; junction bases left unmatched: 11. The CDR3 is 17 residues long. CDR3 region: CASINRQGTQNTGELFF. The CDR3 DNA reads as TGTGCCAGCATAAATAGACAGGGGACACAGAACACCGGGGAGCTGTTTTTT.

The V and J genes are TRBV27 and TRBJ2-7; 9 nucleotides match TRBD2. The CDR3 totals 16 residues. The germline V gene has CDR1 MNHEY and CDR2 SMNVEV (reference sequence). V was clipped by 5 bases and J by 6 bases; unmatched bases: 14. CDR3 sequence: CASSPRMRGGRSEQYF. In DNA form, the CDR3 reads TGTGCCAGCAGTCCACGTATGCGGGGGGGCCGGTCCGAGCAGTACTTC.

This clonotype was seen a handful of times. V gene TRBV20-1 combines with J gene TRBJ2-5, with 9 nucleotides matching TRBD1. The CDR3 is made up of 15 amino acids. The germline V gene has CDR1 DFQATT and CDR2 SNEGSKA (reference sequence). J gave up 5 bases and V 0 bases, and 7 bases lay outside the gene matches. CDR3 protein: CSARDGGTGWETQYF. DNA of the CDR3: TGCAGTGCTAGAGATGGGGGGACAGGGTGGGAGACCCAGTACTTC.

The DNA of the CDR3 is TGTGCCAGCAGTTTGGACACGGGCACAGATACGCAGTATTTT. This gives the protein CASSLDTGTDTQYF. This chain joins TRBV27 and TRBJ2-3; possibly TRBD1 for D (5 bases). CDR3 length: 14 residues. The germline gives CDR1 MNHEY, CDR2 SMNVEV (reference sequence). Trimming pared 3 bases from V and 1 base from J, leaving 8 bases between.

V gene TRBV4-1 combines with J gene TRBJ2-5; D gene ambiguous. The CDR3 extends over 13 amino acids. Trimming cost V 4 bases and J 4 bases, with 10 bases left between them. Germline V gene lookup returns CDR1 MGHRA and CDR2 YSYEKL. The CDR3 sequence is CASSRDPRETQYF. CDR3 in DNA: TGCGCCAGCAGCCGCGACCCGAGAGAGACCCAGTACTTC.

For the CDR3, the DNA is TGTGCCAGCAGCACGAGCCGGGTCCTAAACACAGATACGCAGTATTTT. This encodes CASSTSRVLNTDTQYF. The genes are TRBV5-6 and TRBJ2-3; D uncertain. This CDR3 has 16 amino acids. The V end was cut by 4 bases, the J end by 2 bases, with 17 bases between. CDR1 SGHDT and CDR2 YYEEEE come from the germline V gene. Looking up the rest from reference TRBV5-6 and TRBJ2-3 gives the full variable domain: DAGVTQSPTHLIKTRGQQVTLRCSPKSGHDTVSWYQQALGQGPQFIFQYYEEEERQRGNFPDRFSGHQFPNYSSELNVNALLLGDSALYLCASSTSRVLNTDTQYFGPGTRLTVL.

The genes are TRBV12-3 or TRBV12-4 and TRBJ2-1; possibly TRBD1 or TRBD2 for D (5 bases each). There are 14 residues in the CDR3. Trimming took off 3 bases at V and 6 bases at J, with 12 bases between the two ends. CDR3 protein: CASSFSGALNEQFF. The CDR3, as DNA: TGTGCCAGCAGTTTCTCCGGGGCGCTCAATGAGCAGTTCTTC.

The chain recombines TRBV5-1 with TRBJ2-5; perhaps TRBD2 as D (5 bases). The V end lost 0 bases, the J end lost 1 base, and 13 bases lay between the germline ends. This CDR3 is built from 16 residues. Germline V gene lookup returns CDR1 SGHRS and CDR2 YFSETQ. CDR3 nucleotide sequence: TGCGCCAGCAGCTTGGGAGGCCAAGGACTCCAAGAGACCCAGTACTTC. As protein: CASSLGGQGLQETQYF. Together with reference TRBV5-1 and TRBJ2-5, the CDR3 gives the full variable domain: KAGVTQTPRYLIKTRGQQVTLSCSPISGHRSVSWYQQTPGQGLQFLFEYFSETQRNKGNFPGRFSGRQFSNSRSEMNVSTLELGDSALYLCASSLGGQGLQETQYFGPGTRLLVL.

This clonotype was counted between two and nine times. V and J are TRBV4-2 and TRBJ1-5; D is unresolved. The CDR3 sequence is 16 residues long. Germline CDR1 LGHNA, CDR2 YNFKEQ. V was cut by 0 bases and J by 1 base, with 10 bases left in between. Written as DNA, the CDR3 is TGTGCCAGCAGCCAAGACCCCACCTGGAGCAATCAGCCCCAGCATTTT. Amino acids: CASSQDPTWSNQPQHF.

The sample holds many counts of this clonotype. The chain is built from TRBV4-1 and TRBJ2-4, with D perhaps matching TRBD1 (6 bases). Germline V gives CDR1 MGHRA, CDR2 YSYEKL. There are 13 residues in the CDR3. Trimming pared 2 bases from V and 6 bases from J, leaving 8 bases between. DNA of the CDR3: TGCGCCAGCAGCCAACGGACAGCAAACATTCAGTACTTC. Its translation is CASSQRTANIQYF.

V usage is TRBV4-1 and J usage is TRBJ2-3; 7 nucleotides match TRBD2. V lost 4 bases to trimming and J lost 2 bases; unmatched junction nucleotides: 6. The CDR3 totals 15 residues. CDR1 MGHRA and CDR2 YSYEKL come from the germline V gene. The CDR3 DNA reads TGCGCCAGCAGCCCCCCGGGGGGTGACACAGATACGCAGTATTTT. Its translation: CASSPPGGDTDTQYF.

The chain recombines TRBV7-2 with TRBJ2-3, with 9 bases lining up with TRBD2. Trimming removed 6 bases from V and 1 base from J; junction bases left unmatched: 8. Per germline, CDR1 SGHTA and CDR2 FQGNSA. CDR3 size: 16 residues. In DNA form, the CDR3 reads TGTGCCAGCAGGGGCCAGCGGGGGGCTGGCACAGATACGCAGTATTTT. It yields the protein CASRGQRGAGTDTQYF.

The chain's CDR3 is CSDGDRVSYNEQFF. CDR3 bases: TGCAGCGACGGAGACAGGGTGTCCTACAATGAGCAGTTCTTC. The chain carries TRBV29-1 and TRBJ2-1; TRBD1 matches 7 bases. The CDR3 totals 14 residues. Germline V gene sequence: CDR1 SQVTM, CDR2 ANQGSEA. The trim removed 7 bases at V and 1 base at J, leaving 7 bases unmatched.

The chain joins TRBV12-3 or TRBV12-4 to TRBJ1-5, with no clear D. CDR3 length: 11 residues. The V gene lost 3 bases and the J gene lost 6 bases, with 3 bases spanning the gap. CDR3 in amino acids: CASSFSQPQHF. In nucleotides, the CDR3 is TGTGCCAGCAGTTTTTCTCAGCCCCAGCATTTT.

This clonotype was counted many times. The rearrangement uses TRBV7-2 and TRBJ2-3, with 9 positions matching TRBD2. The germline V gene has CDR1 SGHTA and CDR2 FQGNSA. V was pared by 5 bases and J by 2 bases, with 5 bases of the junction left unmatched. CDR3 length: 15 amino acids. Written as DNA, the CDR3 is TGTGCCAGCAGCCCAGCGGGGGGAGTCACAGATACGCAGTATTTT. Translation gives CASSPAGGVTDTQYF.

The chain joins TRBV5-1 to TRBJ2-3; 9 nucleotides align to TRBD1. V shed 4 bases and J 2 bases; nucleotides not matched to a gene: 5. CDR3 size: 15 residues. Germline V gene sequence: CDR1 SGHRS, CDR2 YFSETQ. CDR3: CASSTWTGATDTQYF. CDR3 coding DNA: TGCGCCAGCAGCACTTGGACAGGGGCCACAGATACGCAGTATTTT.

The sample holds a few counts of this clonotype. The V and J genes are TRBV27 and TRBJ1-2, with D unresolved. Germline CDR1 reads MNHEY; CDR2 reads SMNVEV (reference sequence). The CDR3 is 14 residues long. Trimming took off 2 bases at V and 2 bases at J, with 9 bases between the two ends. CDR3 in amino acids: CASSLKSSNYGYTF. CDR3 in DNA: TGTGCCAGCAGTTTAAAATCCTCGAACTATGGCTACACCTTC.

The rearrangement links TRBV6-4 to TRBJ1-6; the D gene is possibly TRBD1 (5 bases). CDR3 size: 16 residues. CDR1 is MRHNA and CDR2 is SNTAGT in the germline V gene. V dropped 8 bases and J dropped 3 bases, with 17 bases sitting between them. The CDR3 coding sequence is TGTGCCAGCTCAGCCTCTTGGGGGAGCTATAATTCACCCCTCCACTTT. This encodes CASSASWGSYNSPLHF.

In its sample, this clonotype was seen many times. This chain links TRBV7-2 with TRBJ2-3; D is undetermined. Trimming left V 1 base short and J 14 bases short, with 13 bases between. Germline CDR1 reads SGHTA; CDR2 reads FQGNSA. This CDR3 is built from 12 residues. The CDR3 loop is CASSLDFHDPYF. CDR3 coding DNA: TGTGCCAGCAGCTTAGACTTCCATGATCCGTATTTT.

This chain joins TRBV4-2 and TRBJ2-7, with D perhaps TRBD1 or TRBD2 (5 bases each). The V gene's germline CDR1 is LGHNA and CDR2 YNFKEQ. This CDR3 spans 13 amino acids. V was clipped by 3 bases and J by 5 bases, with 11 bases between them. In nucleotides, the CDR3 is TGTGCCAGCAGCCAGGGGTGGGGGAACGAGCAGTACGTC. Its translation is CASSQGWGNEQYV.